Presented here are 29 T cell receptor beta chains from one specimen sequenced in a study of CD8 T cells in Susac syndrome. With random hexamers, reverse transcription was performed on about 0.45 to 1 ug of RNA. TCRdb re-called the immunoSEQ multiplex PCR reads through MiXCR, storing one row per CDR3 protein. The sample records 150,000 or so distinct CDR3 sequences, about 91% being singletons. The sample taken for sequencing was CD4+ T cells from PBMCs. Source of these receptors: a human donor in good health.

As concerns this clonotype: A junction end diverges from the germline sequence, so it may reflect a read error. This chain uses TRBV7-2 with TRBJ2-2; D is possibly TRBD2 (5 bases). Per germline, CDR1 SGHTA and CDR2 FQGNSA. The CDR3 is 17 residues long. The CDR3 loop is CASSLPSFIANSGELFF. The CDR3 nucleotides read TGTGCCAGCAGCTTACCGTCTTTTATAGCGAACTCCGGGGAGCTGTTTTTT.

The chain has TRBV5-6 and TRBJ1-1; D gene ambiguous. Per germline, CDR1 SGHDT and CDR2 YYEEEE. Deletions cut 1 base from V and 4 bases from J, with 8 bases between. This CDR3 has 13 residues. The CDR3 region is CASSLRHSTEAFF. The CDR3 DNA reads TGTGCCAGCAGCTTGCGACACAGCACTGAAGCTTTCTTT.

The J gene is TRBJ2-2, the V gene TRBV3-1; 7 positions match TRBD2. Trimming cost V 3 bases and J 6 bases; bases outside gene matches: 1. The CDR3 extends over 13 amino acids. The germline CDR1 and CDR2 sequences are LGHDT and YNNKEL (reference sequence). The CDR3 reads CASSQGGAGELFF. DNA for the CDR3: TGTGCCAGCAGCCAGGGGGGGGCCGGGGAGCTGTTTTTT.

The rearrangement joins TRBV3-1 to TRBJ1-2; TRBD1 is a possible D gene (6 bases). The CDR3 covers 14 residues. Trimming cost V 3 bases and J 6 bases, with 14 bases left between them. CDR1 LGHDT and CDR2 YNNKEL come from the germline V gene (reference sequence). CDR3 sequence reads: CASSQPGEQDGYTF. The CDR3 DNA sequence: TGTGCCAGCAGCCAGCCAGGGGAACAGGATGGCTACACCTTC.

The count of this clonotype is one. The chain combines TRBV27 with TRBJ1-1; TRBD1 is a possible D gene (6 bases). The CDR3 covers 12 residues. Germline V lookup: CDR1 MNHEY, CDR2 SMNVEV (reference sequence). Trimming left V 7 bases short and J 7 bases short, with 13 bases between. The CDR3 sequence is CASTNRVREAFF. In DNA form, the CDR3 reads TGTGCCAGCACAAACAGGGTGCGTGAAGCTTTCTTT.

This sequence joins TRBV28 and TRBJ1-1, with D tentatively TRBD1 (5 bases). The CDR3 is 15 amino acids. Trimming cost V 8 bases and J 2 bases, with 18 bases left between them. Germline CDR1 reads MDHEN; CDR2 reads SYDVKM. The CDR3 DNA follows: TGTGCCAGCCGCCCGGGATGGGGCCCTAACACTGAAGCTTTCTTT. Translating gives CASRPGWGPNTEAFF.

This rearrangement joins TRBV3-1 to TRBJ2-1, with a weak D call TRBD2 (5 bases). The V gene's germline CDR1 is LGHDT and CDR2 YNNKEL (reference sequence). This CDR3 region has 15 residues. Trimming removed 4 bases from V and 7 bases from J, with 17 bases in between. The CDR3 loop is CASSLPGSRSNEQFF. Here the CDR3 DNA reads TGTGCCAGCAGCCTCCCGGGATCACGATCGAATGAGCAGTTCTTC.

The CDR3 is CASSRPPGRDSLSYEQYF. The CDR3 DNA sequence: TGTGCCAGCAGCCGACCCCCGGGTCGGGACAGCCTCTCCTACGAGCAGTACTTC. The chain has TRBV16 and TRBJ2-7; 7 positions match TRBD1. This CDR3 is built from 18 residues. The V and J ends lost 4 bases and 0 bases, in that order; junction bases with no gene match: 15. Germline loops: CDR1 KGHSY, CDR2 FQNENV.

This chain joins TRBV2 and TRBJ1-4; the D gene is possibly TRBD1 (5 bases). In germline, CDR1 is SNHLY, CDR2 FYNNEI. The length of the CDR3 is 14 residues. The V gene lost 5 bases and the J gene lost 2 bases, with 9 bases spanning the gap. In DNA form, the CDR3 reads TGTGCCAGCAGTTTCCACAGGACTAATGAAAAACTGTTTTTT. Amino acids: CASSFHRTNEKLFF.

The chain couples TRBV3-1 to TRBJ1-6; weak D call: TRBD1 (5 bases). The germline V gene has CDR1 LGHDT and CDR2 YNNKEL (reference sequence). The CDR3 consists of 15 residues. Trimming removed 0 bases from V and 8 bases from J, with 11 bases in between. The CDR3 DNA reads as TGTGCCAGCAGCCAAGATGGGCAGGGTCATTCACCCCTCCACTTT. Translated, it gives CASSQDGQGHSPLHF.

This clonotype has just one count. The CDR3 sequence: CASSSGQTNTEAFF. In nucleotides, the CDR3 is TGCGCCAGCAGCTCGGGACAGACGAACACTGAAGCTTTCTTT. The genes are TRBV5-1 and TRBJ1-1, with 7 bases identical to TRBD1. The CDR3 covers 14 residues. The V and J ends lost 3 bases and 1 base, in that order; junction bases with no gene match: 3. Germline CDR1 is SGHRS and CDR2 is YFSETQ.

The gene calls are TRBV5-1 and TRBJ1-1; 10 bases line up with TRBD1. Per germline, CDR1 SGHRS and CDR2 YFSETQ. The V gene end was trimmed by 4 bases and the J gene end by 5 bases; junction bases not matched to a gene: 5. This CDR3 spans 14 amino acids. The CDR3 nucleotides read TGCGCCAGCAGCCTGGACAGGGGGGTAACTGAAGCTTTCTTT. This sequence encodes CASSLDRGVTEAFF.

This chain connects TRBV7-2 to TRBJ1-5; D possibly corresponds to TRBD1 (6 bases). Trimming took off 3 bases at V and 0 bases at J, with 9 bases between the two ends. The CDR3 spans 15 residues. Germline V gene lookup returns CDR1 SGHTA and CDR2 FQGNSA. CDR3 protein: CASSLGGHSNQPQHF. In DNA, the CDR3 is TGTGCCAGCAGCTTGGGGGGACATAGCAATCAGCCCCAGCATTTT.

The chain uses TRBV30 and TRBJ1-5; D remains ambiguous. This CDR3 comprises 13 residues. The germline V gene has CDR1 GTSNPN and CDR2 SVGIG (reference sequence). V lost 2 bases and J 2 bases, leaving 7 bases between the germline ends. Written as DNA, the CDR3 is TGTGCCTGGAGTATTAGGGGCAATCAGCCCCAGCATTTT. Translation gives CAWSIRGNQPQHF. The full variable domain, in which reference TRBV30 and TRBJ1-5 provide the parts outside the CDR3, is SQTIHQWPATLVQPVGSPLSLECTVEGTSNPNLYWYRQAAGRGLQLLFYSVGIGQISSEVPQNLSASRPQDRQFILSSKKLLLSDSGFYLCAWSIRGNQPQHFGDGTRLSIL.

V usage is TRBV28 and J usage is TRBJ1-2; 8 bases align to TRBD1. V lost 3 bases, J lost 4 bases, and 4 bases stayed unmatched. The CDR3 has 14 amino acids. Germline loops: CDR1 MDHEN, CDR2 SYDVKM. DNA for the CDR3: TGTGCCAGCAGTTTGGGGGGACAGGCCTATGGCTACACCTTC. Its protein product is CASSLGGQAYGYTF.

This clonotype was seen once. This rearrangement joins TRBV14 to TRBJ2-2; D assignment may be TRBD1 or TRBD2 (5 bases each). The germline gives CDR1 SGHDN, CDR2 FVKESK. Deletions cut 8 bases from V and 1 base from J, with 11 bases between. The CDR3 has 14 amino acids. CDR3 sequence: CASRDGWNTGELFF. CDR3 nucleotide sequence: TGTGCCAGCCGGGACGGTTGGAACACCGGGGAGCTGTTTTTT.

The CDR3 DNA sequence: TGTGCCAGCAGCCTCCCCGACGGATACAATGAGCAGTTCTTC. Its protein is CASSLPDGYNEQFF. J is TRBJ2-1 and V is TRBV6-2 or TRBV6-3, with D uncertain. Trimming shortened V by 6 bases and J by 4 bases, and 13 bases separated the two germline ends. This CDR3 is 14 amino acids long. CDR1 and CDR2 (germline): MNHEY, SVGEGT.

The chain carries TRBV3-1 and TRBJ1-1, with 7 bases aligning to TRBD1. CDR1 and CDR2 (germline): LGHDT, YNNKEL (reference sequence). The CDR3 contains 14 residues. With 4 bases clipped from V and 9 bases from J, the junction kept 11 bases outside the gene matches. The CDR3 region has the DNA TGTGCCAGCAGCCGATATGGTCAGGGGGAGAAAGCTTTCTTT. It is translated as CASSRYGQGEKAFF.

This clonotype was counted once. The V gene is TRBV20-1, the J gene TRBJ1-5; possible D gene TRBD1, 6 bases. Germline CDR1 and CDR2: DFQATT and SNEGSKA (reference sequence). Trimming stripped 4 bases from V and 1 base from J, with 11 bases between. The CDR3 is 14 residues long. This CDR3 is CSATKQGSNQPQHF. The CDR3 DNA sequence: TGCAGTGCTACTAAACAGGGAAGCAATCAGCCCCAGCATTTT.

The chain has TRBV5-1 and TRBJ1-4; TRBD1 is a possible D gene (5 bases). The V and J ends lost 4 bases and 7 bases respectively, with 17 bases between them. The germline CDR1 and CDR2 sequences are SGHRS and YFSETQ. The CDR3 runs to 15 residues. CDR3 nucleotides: TGCGCCAGCAGCCCTGTTCAGGGAGGAGGTGAAAAACTGTTTTTT. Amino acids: CASSPVQGGGEKLFF. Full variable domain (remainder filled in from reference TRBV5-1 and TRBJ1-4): KAGVTQTPRYLIKTRGQQVTLSCSPISGHRSVSWYQQTPGQGLQFLFEYFSETQRNKGNFPGRFSGRQFSNSRSEMNVSTLELGDSALYLCASSPVQGGGEKLFFGSGTQLSVL.

The CDR3 region is CSAISGTVGELFF. CDR3 nucleotides: TGCAGTGCTATATCCGGGACTGTCGGGGAGCTGTTTTTT. The J gene is TRBJ2-2, the V gene TRBV20-1; D perhaps matches TRBD2 (6 bases). Germline V gene sequence: CDR1 DFQATT, CDR2 SNEGSKA (reference sequence). Trimming removed 4 bases at V and 7 bases at J, with 13 bases between. The CDR3 is 13 residues long.

CDR3 DNA: TGCAGCGTTGGATCCTCTAGCACAGATACGCAGTATTTT. This codes for CSVGSSSTDTQYF. V and J are TRBV29-1 and TRBJ2-3, with no clear D. The CDR3 spans 13 residues. Trimming took off 4 bases at V and 0 bases at J, with 8 bases between the two ends. Germline assignment: CDR1 SQVTM and CDR2 ANQGSEA.

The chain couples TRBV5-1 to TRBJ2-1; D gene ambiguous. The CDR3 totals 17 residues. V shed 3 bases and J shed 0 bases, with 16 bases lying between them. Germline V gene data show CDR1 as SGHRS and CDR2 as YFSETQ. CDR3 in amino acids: CASSSAGDPLSYNEQFF. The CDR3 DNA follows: TGCGCCAGCAGCTCGGCAGGAGACCCACTCTCCTACAATGAGCAGTTCTTC. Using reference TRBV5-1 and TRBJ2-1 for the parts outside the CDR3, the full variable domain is KAGVTQTPRYLIKTRGQQVTLSCSPISGHRSVSWYQQTPGQGLQFLFEYFSETQRNKGNFPGRFSGRQFSNSRSEMNVSTLELGDSALYLCASSSAGDPLSYNEQFFGPGTRLTVL.

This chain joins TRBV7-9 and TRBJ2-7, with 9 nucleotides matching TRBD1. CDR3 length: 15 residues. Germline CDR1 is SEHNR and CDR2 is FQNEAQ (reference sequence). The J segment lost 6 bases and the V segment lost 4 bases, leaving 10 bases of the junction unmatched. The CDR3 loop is CASSSRLQGAGEQYF. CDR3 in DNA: TGTGCCAGCAGCTCGCGGCTACAGGGGGCAGGCGAGCAGTACTTC.

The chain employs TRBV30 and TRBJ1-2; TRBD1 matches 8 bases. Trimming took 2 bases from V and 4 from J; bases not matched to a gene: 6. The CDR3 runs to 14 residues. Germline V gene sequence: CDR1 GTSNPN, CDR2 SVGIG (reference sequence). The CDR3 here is CAWSTPGQVYGYTF. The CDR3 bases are TGTGCCTGGAGTACCCCGGGACAGGTCTATGGCTACACCTTC. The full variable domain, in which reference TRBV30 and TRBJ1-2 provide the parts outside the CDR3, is SQTIHQWPATLVQPVGSPLSLECTVEGTSNPNLYWYRQAAGRGLQLLFYSVGIGQISSEVPQNLSASRPQDRQFILSSKKLLLSDSGFYLCAWSTPGQVYGYTFGSGTRLTVV.

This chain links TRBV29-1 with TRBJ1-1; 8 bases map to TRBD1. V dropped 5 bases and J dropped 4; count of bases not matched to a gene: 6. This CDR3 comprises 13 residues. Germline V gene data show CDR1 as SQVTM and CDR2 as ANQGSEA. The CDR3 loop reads CSVSTGEGTEAFF. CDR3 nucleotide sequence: TGCAGCGTTTCGACAGGGGAGGGCACTGAAGCTTTCTTT.

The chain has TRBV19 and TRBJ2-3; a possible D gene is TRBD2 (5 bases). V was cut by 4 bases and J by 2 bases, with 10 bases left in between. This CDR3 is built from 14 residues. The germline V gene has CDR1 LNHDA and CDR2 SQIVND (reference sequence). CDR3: CASSRRTLTDTQYF. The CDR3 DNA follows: TGTGCCAGTAGTAGGCGGACTCTCACAGATACGCAGTATTTT. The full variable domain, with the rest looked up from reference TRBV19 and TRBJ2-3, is DGGITQSPKYLFRKEGQNVTLSCEQNLNHDAMYWYRQDPGQGLRLIYYSQIVNDFQKGDIAEGYSVSREKKESFPLTVTSAQKNPTAFYLCASSRRTLTDTQYFGPGTRLTVL.

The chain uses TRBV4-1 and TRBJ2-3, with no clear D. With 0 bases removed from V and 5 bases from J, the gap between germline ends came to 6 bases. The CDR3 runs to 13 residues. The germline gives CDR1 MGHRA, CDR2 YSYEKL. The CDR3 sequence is CASSQDPRDTQYF. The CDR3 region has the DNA TGCGCCAGCAGCCAAGATCCGAGAGATACGCAGTATTTT.

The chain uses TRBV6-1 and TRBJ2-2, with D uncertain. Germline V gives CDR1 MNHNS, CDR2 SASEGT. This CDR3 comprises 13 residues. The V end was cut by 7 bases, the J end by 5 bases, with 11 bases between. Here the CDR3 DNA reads TGTGCCAGCAATCAGGTCATAACCGGGGAGCTGTTTTTT. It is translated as CASNQVITGELFF.